Listed here is a single TCR beta chain. These data are taken from a study of blood T cell repertoires in COVID-19. Study summary: COVID-19 samples, acute and convalescent, were from the United States, Italy and Spain.

This CDR3 region has 15 residues. V lost 3 bases, J lost 2 bases, and 11 bases lay in between. Germline CDR1 is SNHLY and CDR2 is FYNNEI. As processed by the authors: Estimates of nucleated cell counts were drawn from the amplification of reference gene primers. Produced via immunoSEQ multiplex PCR; TCRdb's table is partial and in-frame only. The V and J calls and the clone size are those of that table, but D and trimming were determined from the DNA. The table has over 150,000 clones, more than 85% seen once. The chain combines TRBV2 with TRBJ1-3; D gene ambiguous. The sequence derives from a man between 60 and 75 years old with COVID-19, enrolled during active disease. Sample: peripheral blood. CDR3 DNA: TGTGCCAGCAGTGAGAGGCAGTTTCCTGGAAACACCATATATTTT. It encodes CASSERQFPGNTIYF. The variable domain in full, completed from reference TRBV2 and TRBJ1-3, reads EPEVTQTPSHQVTQMGQEVILRCVPISNHLYFYWYRQILGQKVEFLVSFYNNEISEKSEIFDDQFSVERPDGSNFTLKIRSTKLEDSAMYFCASSERQFPGNTIYFGEGSWLTVV.